This TCR beta chain was sequenced for a study of OX40 agonist ivuxolimab in advanced cancers. TCRdb keeps only in-frame clones here, not all; method: immunoSEQ multiplex PCR. The sample consists of 68,000 or so clones, about 91% of them appearing once. The germline gives CDR1 LNHDA, CDR2 SQIVND (reference sequence). There are 15 residues in the CDR3. Trimming removed 7 bases from V and 6 bases from J; junction bases left unmatched: 9. The J gene is TRBJ2-3, the V gene TRBV19, with 11 bases matching TRBD1. This TCR derives from an adult with an advanced solid tumor such as melanoma, head and neck, liver or kidney cancer. The input for sequencing was CD4+ or CD8+ T cells sorted from blood, taken in a trial of the OX40 agonist ivuxolimab. The CDR3 loop reads CASKKGQGVADTQYF. Written as DNA, the CDR3 is TGTGCCAGTAAGAAGGGACAGGGGGTGGCGGATACGCAGTATTTT.